This T cell receptor (beta chain) was recorded in a study of blood T cell repertoires in COVID-19. How the authors handled the data: How many nucleated cells were present was estimated from reference gene primer amplification. Sequencing used immunoSEQ multiplex PCR; TCRdb keeps in-frame clones, though not all of them. The V and J calls and clone size come from that table; D and trimming were worked out from the DNA. The table includes tens of thousands of clones, about nine tenths detected once. The CDR3 consists of 14 residues. The junction had 11 bases not matched to a gene; V was cut back by 3 bases and J by 10 bases. Germline V lookup: CDR1 LGHDT, CDR2 YNNKEL (reference sequence). Those enrolled in Seattle joined during active infection and were followed longitudinally afterward.

This chain links TRBV3-1 (or the pseudogene TRBV3-2) with TRBJ1-1; 7 bases are a match to TRBD1. This clonotype was sampled from a man aged 55 to 70 with COVID-19, enrolled during active disease. Sequencing input: peripheral blood. The CDR3: CASSQSTEGAGAFF. The CDR3 DNA reads as TGTGCCAGCAGCCAGTCCACGGAGGGGGCTGGAGCTTTCTTT.